This T cell receptor beta chain appears in the sequencing data of a study of T-cell reconstitution after alpha-beta-depleted transplantation in children. As concerns this clonotype: Its antigen is undetermined. At one boundary the junction diverges from the germline segment, which might be a read error.

Germline V gives CDR1 LGHNA, CDR2 YNFKEQ. This CDR3 is 17 amino acids long. Whole-study results and caveats: Newly generated T cells supplied most T-cell counts and diversity one year post-transplant.

Library preparation (for TCRbeta) was performed with unique molecular identifiers. TCRdb processed the PCR reads anew with MiXCR; each CDR3 protein has one entry. The sample lists some 450,000 distinct CDR3 sequences; about 40% were seen once. The V call is TRBV4-2, the J call TRBJ2-2, with 7 positions matching TRBD2. This receptor was obtained from a girl aged 2-9 years with aplastic anemia, due to receive a stem cell transplant. The sample in question was PBMCs, obtained before TCRalphabeta/CD19-depleted stem cell transplant. For the CDR3, the DNA is TGTGCCATCAGCCCCGGGAGGAGGTTAACGAACACCGGGGAGCTGTTTTTT. It is translated as CAISPGRRLTNTGELFF.